This T cell receptor beta chain came from a study of T cell repertoires in cytomegalovirus infection (dated by TCRdb to about 2019). About the study as a whole: Recently identified HLA-C-restricted CMV epitopes, whose presentation resists viral immunomodulation, were targeted by peptide stimulations together with well-studied HLA-B-restricted epitopes. The HLA type of each donor mattered for the analysis, because public TCR beta signatures pointed to carriage of CMV infection along with the matching HLA type.

For CDR1 and CDR2, the germline V gene (reference sequence) lists SEHNR and FQNEAQ. Reading from cysteine to phenylalanine, the CDR3 counts 16 amino acids. Here the CDR3 DNA is all that survives: 48 bases in frame from base 1. V ends up 4 bases short and J 7 bases short, with an unmatched junction base count of 12. This clonotype has at least ten counts. Its recognized antigen is unknown. Base qualities were left out, and no much larger clone turns up one base away. Overall study outcomes, separate from this receptor: Cumulative frequency of public TCR beta family members discriminated carriers of CMV infection plus the relevant HLA type in this cohort and an independent roughly 320-donor cohort. The ex vivo response was dominated by HLA-C-restricted CMV-specific TCR beta clonotypes, which also provided the single most frequent clonotype in two of eight donors.

The sequencer listed for this sample is Illumina HiSeq 1500. TCRdb took the public reads, trimmed them with fastp at Q25, ran MiXCR for clone calling and kept in-frame beta chains. Every CDR3 protein is listed once, alongside the most common genes and DNA of its rows. Recorded for this sample are fewer than 850,000 distinct CDR3 sequences; roughly 28% of them occurred a single time. The ten largest clones capture around 13% of the sample. Sample treatment or condition, as interpreted from the label and publication: in vitro stimulation with specific CMV peptide epitopes to enrich CMV-specific T cells.

The sequence was collected from a human donor in good health (CMV status not recorded). Some clones in this sample may be carry-over from other donors' samples. The input for sequencing was cultured CD8+ T cells from PBMCs, taken from culture after CMV antigen stimulation. The V and J genes are TRBV7-9 and TRBJ1-2; TRBD1 fits 10 bases in the junction. The DNA sequence follows: TGTGCCAGCAGCTCCCCTAAGACAGGGGGCGCGAGTGGCTACACCTTC. This yields the protein CASSSPKTGGASGYTF.